This T cell receptor (beta chain) was identified during a study of T cell changes during pregnancy in multiple sclerosis (dated by TCRdb to 2018 to 2020). Regarding the study in general: In women with multiple sclerosis, the researchers looked at how the T cell repertoire shifted as pregnancy progressed.

The CDR3 numbers 15 residues from cysteine through phenylalanine. Only the CDR3 part of the read is kept: 45 bases, read in frame from the first base. Sequences LNHDA (CDR1) and SQIVND (CDR2) are obtained from the germline V gene (reference sequence). V and J are trimmed by 3 bases and 6 bases, and the gene matches miss 8 bases of the junction. Library construction relied on the immunoSEQ multiplex PCR assay. The table comes from immuneACCESS by way of TCRdb, which keeps in-frame sequences with V and J called. Part of the clones is missing from these tables; in studies checked, under half for an unresolved V gene and the rest for unknown reasons. The sample table shows roughly 48,000 clones, and more than 85% are seen once. 5% to 7% of the sample rests with the top ten. Only one count was recorded for this clone. The target of this receptor is not known. Per-base quality was not reported, and no clone a single base away is much larger than it.

The sequence joins TRBV19 to TRBJ1-1, with TRBD1 identical over 9 junction bases. The sequence derives from a female donor with multiple sclerosis, enrolled in a pregnancy study. The sample was CD8+ T cells from peripheral blood mononuclear cells, taken in the first trimester of pregnancy. The CDR3 in this case is CASSILDRGTAEAFF. The DNA sequence is given as TGTGCCAGTAGTATCCTAGACAGGGGGACGGCTGAAGCTTTCTTT.